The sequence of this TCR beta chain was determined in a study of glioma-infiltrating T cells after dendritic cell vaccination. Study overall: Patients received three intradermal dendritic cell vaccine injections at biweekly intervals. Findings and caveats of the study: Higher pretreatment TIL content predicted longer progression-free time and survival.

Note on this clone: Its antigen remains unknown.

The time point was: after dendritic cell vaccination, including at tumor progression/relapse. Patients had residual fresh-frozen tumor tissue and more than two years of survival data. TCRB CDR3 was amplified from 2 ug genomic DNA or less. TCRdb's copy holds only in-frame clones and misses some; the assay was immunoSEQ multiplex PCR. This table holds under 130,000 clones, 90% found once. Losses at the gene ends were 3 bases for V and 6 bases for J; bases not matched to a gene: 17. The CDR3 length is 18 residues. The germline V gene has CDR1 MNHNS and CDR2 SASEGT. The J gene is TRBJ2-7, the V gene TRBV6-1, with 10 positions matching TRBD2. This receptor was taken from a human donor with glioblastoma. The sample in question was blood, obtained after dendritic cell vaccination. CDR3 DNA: TGTGCCAGCAGTGAGAAAGCTAGCGGGGGTACCCTCCTTGGCGAGCAGTACTTC. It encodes CASSEKASGGTLLGEQYF.